The text below deals with one TCR beta chain. In the original analysis: Researchers report that nucleated cell counts were estimated from reference gene primer amplification. Sequencing was performed with immunoSEQ multiplex PCR; in TCRdb, only in-frame clones are kept and a portion is missing. Clone size and V and J calls were adopted from that table, with D and trimming inferred from the DNA. Seen here are 270,000 or so clones, around 86% observed once, and the top ten hold about 8.7%. This entry belongs to a study of blood T cell repertoires in COVID-19. For the study at large: Some COVID-19 samples were acute and others convalescent; all came from the United States, Italy and Spain. From T cells, B-cell-depleted T cells, or PBMCs came the material, which was cDNA or gDNA.

The CDR3 is made up of 16 amino acids. CDR1 is SNHLY and CDR2 is FYNNEI in the germline V gene. J gave up 5 bases and V 8 bases, and 14 bases lay outside the gene matches. This clonotype was sampled from a man aged 40-49 years with active or convalescent COVID-19. Source material: peripheral blood. The genes are TRBV2 and TRBJ1-5; 8 nucleotides match TRBD1. The CDR3 coding sequence is TGTGCCAGCCGAGCTAGGACAGGGCGTACGCATCAGCCCCAGCATTTT. As protein: CASRARTGRTHQPQHF.